This entry lists 9 T cell receptor beta chains sequenced from one sample in a study of T cell changes during pregnancy in multiple sclerosis. Sequencing was performed with immunoSEQ multiplex PCR; in TCRdb, only in-frame clones are kept and a portion is missing. Of just under 65,000 clones in the sample, 80% to 95% are singletons; the top ten hold roughly 2.1%. The material was peripheral blood, obtained in the second trimester of pregnancy. These receptors came from a female donor in good health, enrolled as a control in a pregnancy study.

The CDR3 sequence is CASRTGRRYTGELFF. The CDR3 nucleotides read TGTGCCAGCAGGACGGGGAGAAGATACACCGGGGAGCTGTTTTTT. V is TRBV28 and J is TRBJ2-2, with D possibly TRBD2 on 5 matching bases. V lost 6 bases and J 3 bases, leaving 14 bases between the germline ends. Per the germline V gene, CDR1 is MDHEN and CDR2 is SYDVKM. CDR3 size: 15 residues.

The chain links TRBV28 to TRBJ2-3; TRBD1 matches at 8 bases. The trim removed 6 bases at V and 1 base at J, leaving 9 bases unmatched. This CDR3 region has 16 residues. Germline values: CDR1 MDHEN, CDR2 SYDVKM. The CDR3 sequence is CASREGQALRTDTQYF. Written as DNA, the CDR3 is TGTGCCAGCAGGGAGGGACAGGCACTACGCACAGATACGCAGTATTTT.

This rearrangement joins TRBV28 to TRBJ1-6, with D possibly matching TRBD1 (6 bases). The CDR3 is 13 residues long. Looked up from germline, CDR1 is MDHEN and CDR2 is SYDVKM. Trimming shortened V by 3 bases and J by 9 bases, and 9 bases separated the two germline ends. CDR3 residues: CASSFRGSSPLHF. CDR3 coding DNA: TGTGCCAGCAGTTTCAGGGGAAGTTCACCCCTCCACTTT.

This chain uses TRBV7-9 with TRBJ1-1, with D tentatively TRBD1 (6 bases). CDR1 SEHNR and CDR2 FQNEAQ come from the germline V gene (reference sequence). This CDR3 spans 16 amino acids. V was pared by 5 bases and J by 1 base, with 17 bases between. Written as DNA, the CDR3 is TGTGCCAGCAGCCAACAGGGTCCCACGAGGAACACTGAAGCTTTCTTT. Translated: CASSQQGPTRNTEAFF.

The genes are TRBV28 and TRBJ1-1; 9 bases align to TRBD1. Germline trimming cut 7 bases from V and 5 bases from J; bases unmatched to any gene: 8. CDR3 size: 14 residues. The germline V gene encodes CDR1 MDHEN and CDR2 SYDVKM. The CDR3 DNA sequence: TGTGCCAGCACCCTACAGGGGGCGCGGACTGAAGCTTTCTTT. Translation: CASTLQGARTEAFF.

This chain joins TRBV2 and TRBJ2-7, with 10 nucleotides matching TRBD2. This CDR3 spans 14 amino acids. Per the germline V gene, CDR1 is SNHLY and CDR2 is FYNNEI. J gave up 4 bases and V 9 bases, and 9 bases lay outside the gene matches. The CDR3 spells CASSGLASRYEQYF. CDR3 sequence (DNA): TGTGCCAGTTCGGGACTAGCGAGTCGGTACGAGCAGTACTTC.

The V call is TRBV18, the J call TRBJ2-6, with D perhaps matching TRBD2 (5 bases). The CDR3 length is 15 residues. CDR1 is KGHSH, CDR2 LQKENI, per germline. V lost 4 bases and J lost 0, with 7 bases in between. Here the CDR3 DNA reads TGTGCCAGCTCACGGGAGAGCTCTGGGGCCAACGTCCTGACTTTC. Translating gives CASSRESSGANVLTF.

This clone showed up just once. The CDR3: CASRGQLHSTDTQYF. The CDR3, as DNA: TGTGCCAGCAGGGGACAGTTACATAGCACAGATACGCAGTATTTT. The chain is built from TRBV6-5 and TRBJ2-3; 7 nucleotides align to TRBD1. In germline, CDR1 is MNHEY, CDR2 SVGAGI. Trimming at V came to 6 bases and at J to 0 bases, leaving 6 bases not matched to a gene. The CDR3 sequence is 15 residues long.

The chain joins TRBV7-8 to TRBJ1-3; no clear D. CDR1 and CDR2 (germline): SGHVS, FQNEAQ. This CDR3 comprises 20 residues. Trimming removed 3 bases at V and 0 bases at J, with 24 bases between. CDR3 residues: CASSLVVRGGRLSSGNTIYF. The CDR3 coding sequence is TGTGCCAGCAGCTTGGTTGTGCGGGGTGGCCGGTTGAGCTCTGGAAACACCATATATTTT.